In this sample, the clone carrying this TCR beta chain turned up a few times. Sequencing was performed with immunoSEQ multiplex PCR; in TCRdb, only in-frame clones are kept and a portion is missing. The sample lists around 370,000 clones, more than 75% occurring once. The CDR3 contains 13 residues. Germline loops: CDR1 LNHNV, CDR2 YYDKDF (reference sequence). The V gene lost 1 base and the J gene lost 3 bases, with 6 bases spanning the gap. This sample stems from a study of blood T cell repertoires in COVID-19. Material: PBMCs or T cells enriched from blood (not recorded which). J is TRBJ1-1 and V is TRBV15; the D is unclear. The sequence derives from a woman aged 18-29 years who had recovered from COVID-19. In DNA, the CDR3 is TGTGCCACCAGCAGAGGGCCAGACACTGAAGCTTTCTTT. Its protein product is CATSRGPDTEAFF.